This T cell receptor beta chain was profiled in a study of shared clonotypes between healthy human individuals. Findings of the study overall: Naive CD4 clonotypes overlapped across a handful of donors at roughly 5.1%.

Note on this clone: Its matching antigen is unknown.

Trimming stripped 6 bases from V and 8 bases from J, with 22 bases between. The CDR3 totals 16 residues. Per germline, CDR1 LNHDA and CDR2 SQIVND (reference sequence). CD4+ cell separation produced CD45RA+ naive and CD45RA-negative memory subsets. Generated by immunoSEQ multiplex PCR, the TCRdb table keeps only in-frame clones and is missing some. The table shows 2 million to 2.5 million clones, with about 92% occurring only once. This chain links TRBV19 with TRBJ1-4, with a weak D call TRBD1 (6 bases). Sample: naive CD4+ T cells from PBMCs. Subset reported: CD45RA+ positively selected. The sequence was obtained from a man between 18 and 35 years old in good health. Some clones in this sample may be carry-over from other donors' samples. The CDR3 sequence: CASSEGQGTKREKLFF. CDR3 nucleotide sequence: TGTGCCAGTAGCGAAGGCCAGGGGACAAAACGGGAAAAACTGTTTTTT.